The rows below give T cell receptor beta chains drawn from one sample of a study of human T cells and chemical hapten exposure. TCRdb called the RACE reads again in MiXCR, with one record for every CDR3 protein. The repertoire consists of around 300,000 distinct CDR3 sequences, with roughly 7.4% occurring once and the leading ten covering more than 1%. This specimen was whole blood, taken in connection with sensitization to the hapten diphenylcyclopropenone (DPC). Receptors were obtained from a man aged 18-30 years with alopecia areata. Some clones in this sample may be carry-over from other donors' samples. The CDR3 runs from the conserved cysteine through the conserved F or W. Fields, in order: D gene, V gene, J gene, clone size, CDR3 protein, CDR3 DNA. D genes are given only for firm matches. For some rows the clone size is stated as once, few or many, or as a class when expanded; others skip it.

d_call: NA
v_call: TRBV27
j_call: TRBJ1-2
clone_size: NA
cdr3_aa: CASSLSPGGGYGYTF
cdr3_nt: TGTGCCAGCAGTTTAAGTCCAGGTGGCGGCTATGGCTACACCTTC

d_call: TRBD1
v_call: TRBV7-9
j_call: TRBJ1-5
clone_size: many
cdr3_aa: CASSRDRGKIQPQHF
cdr3_nt: TGTGCCAGCAGCCGAGACAGGGGGAAGATTCAGCCCCAGCATTTT

d_call: NA
v_call: TRBV6-5
j_call: TRBJ1-2
clone_size: NA
cdr3_aa: CASSYFLDIANYGYTF
cdr3_nt: TGTGCCAGCAGTTACTTTCTAGACATAGCTAACTATGGCTACACCTTC

d_call: NA
v_call: TRBV6-2/TRBV6-3
j_call: TRBJ2-7
clone_size: many
cdr3_aa: CASSRRFISEQYF
cdr3_nt: TGTGCCAGCAGCCGCAGATTTATTAGCGAGCAGTACTTC

d_call: NA
v_call: TRBV28
j_call: TRBJ1-1
clone_size: many
cdr3_aa: CASSFQGSLGTEAFF
cdr3_nt: TGTGCCAGCAGTTTCCAGGGGTCCTTGGGCACTGAAGCTTTCTTT

d_call: NA
v_call: TRBV16
j_call: TRBJ1-2
clone_size: few
cdr3_aa: CASSQQDNYGYTF
cdr3_nt: TGTGCCAGCAGCCAACAAGATAACTATGGCTACACCTTC

d_call: TRBD1
v_call: TRBV11-3
j_call: TRBJ2-5
clone_size: NA
cdr3_aa: CASSGDREETQYF
cdr3_nt: TGTGCCAGCAGCGGTGACAGGGAGGAGACCCAGTACTTC

d_call: NA
v_call: TRBV3-2
j_call: TRBJ2-2
clone_size: few
cdr3_aa: CASRGSTGELFF
cdr3_nt: TGTGCCAGCAGAGGGAGCACCGGGGAGCTGTTTTTT

d_call: NA
v_call: TRBV5-1
j_call: TRBJ2-7
clone_size: many
cdr3_aa: CASSLMGTYEQYF
cdr3_nt: TGCGCCAGCAGCTTAATGGGAACCTACGAGCAGTACTTC

d_call: NA
v_call: TRBV5-1
j_call: TRBJ1-6
clone_size: many
cdr3_aa: CASSLDDNSPLHF
cdr3_nt: TGCGCCAGCAGCTTGGACGATAATTCACCCCTCCACTTT

d_call: TRBD1
v_call: TRBV10-1
j_call: TRBJ2-1
clone_size: many
cdr3_aa: CASSRDRGTYNEQFF
cdr3_nt: TGCGCCAGCAGTAGGGACAGGGGCACCTACAATGAGCAGTTCTTC

d_call: NA
v_call: TRBV7-2
j_call: TRBJ2-4
clone_size: NA
cdr3_aa: CASSLKGQKGDIQYF
cdr3_nt: TGTGCCAGCAGCTTAAAAGGACAAAAAGGAGACATTCAGTACTTC

d_call: TRBD1
v_call: TRBV6-2/TRBV6-3
j_call: TRBJ1-2
clone_size: few
cdr3_aa: CASSWDRRPVDGYTF
cdr3_nt: TGTGCCAGCAGTTGGGACAGACGCCCGGTGGATGGCTACACCTTC

d_call: NA
v_call: TRBV7-9
j_call: TRBJ2-3
clone_size: NA
cdr3_aa: CASSLGPGTDTQYF
cdr3_nt: TGTGCCAGCAGCTTAGGGCCGGGGACAGATACGCAGTATTTT

d_call: TRBD2
v_call: TRBV7-2
j_call: TRBJ2-2
clone_size: NA
cdr3_aa: CASSLVASGGNTGELFF
cdr3_nt: TGTGCCAGCAGCTTAGTTGCTAGCGGGGGGAACACCGGGGAGCTGTTTTTT

d_call: NA
v_call: TRBV29-1
j_call: TRBJ1-1
clone_size: many
cdr3_aa: CSVDDGTEAFF
cdr3_nt: TGCAGCGTTGATGATGGGACTGAAGCTTTCTTT

d_call: NA
v_call: TRBV20-1
j_call: TRBJ2-2
clone_size: NA
cdr3_aa: CSARKPDGHSTGELFF
cdr3_nt: TGCAGTGCTAGGAAGCCGGACGGGCACTCCACCGGGGAGCTGTTTTTT

d_call: NA
v_call: TRBV6-2/TRBV6-3
j_call: TRBJ2-5
clone_size: few
cdr3_aa: CASSNRQERQETQYF
cdr3_nt: TGTGCCAGCAGTAATAGACAGGAACGCCAAGAGACCCAGTACTTC

d_call: NA
v_call: TRBV20-1
j_call: TRBJ2-1
clone_size: NA
cdr3_aa: CSARTSSSYNEQFF
cdr3_nt: TGCAGTGCCAGGACTTCAAGCTCCTACAATGAGCAGTTCTTC

d_call: TRBD1
v_call: TRBV6-2/TRBV6-3
j_call: TRBJ1-2
clone_size: NA
cdr3_aa: CASRSQGDYGYTF
cdr3_nt: TGTGCCAGCAGGTCTCAGGGGGACTATGGCTACACCTTC

d_call: NA
v_call: TRBV29-1
j_call: TRBJ2-3
clone_size: NA
cdr3_aa: CSVDLGGTDTQYF
cdr3_nt: TGCAGCGTTGACTTGGGGGGCACAGATACGCAGTATTTT

d_call: TRBD1
v_call: TRBV4-1
j_call: TRBJ2-5
clone_size: many
cdr3_aa: CASSRGTARTQYF
cdr3_nt: TGCGCCAGCAGCCGTGGGACAGCCAGGACCCAGTACTTC

d_call: TRBD1
v_call: TRBV6-5
j_call: TRBJ1-1
clone_size: many
cdr3_aa: CASSSGRQGRLSTEAFF
cdr3_nt: TGTGCCAGCAGTTCGGGCCGACAGGGGCGCTTAAGCACTGAAGCTTTCTTT

d_call: NA
v_call: TRBV12-3/TRBV12-4
j_call: TRBJ2-1
clone_size: few
cdr3_aa: CASSLNRATYNEQFF
cdr3_nt: TGTGCCAGCAGTTTAAACAGAGCGACCTACAATGAGCAGTTCTTC

d_call: TRBD2
v_call: TRBV6-5
j_call: TRBJ2-7
clone_size: few
cdr3_aa: CASSPTTSGGPYEQYF
cdr3_nt: TGTGCCAGCAGCCCTACAACTAGCGGGGGACCCTACGAGCAGTACTTC

d_call: NA
v_call: TRBV4-3
j_call: TRBJ2-3
clone_size: many
cdr3_aa: CASSQERADALTGTDTQYF
cdr3_nt: TGCGCCAGCAGCCAAGAGAGGGCAGACGCCTTGACTGGCACAGATACGCAGTATTTT

d_call: NA
v_call: TRBV3-1
j_call: TRBJ1-2
clone_size: NA
cdr3_aa: CASSQGLQGIGYTF
cdr3_nt: TGTGCAAGCAGCCAAGGTCTACAGGGTATTGGCTACACCTTC

d_call: NA
v_call: TRBV5-1
j_call: TRBJ1-6
clone_size: few
cdr3_aa: CASSLAGGPGNSPLHF
cdr3_nt: TGCGCCAGCAGCTTGGCGGGCGGGCCAGGGAATTCACCCCTCCACTTT